This TCR beta chain comes out of a study of blood T cell repertoires in COVID-19. Whole-study context: COVID-19 samples, acute and convalescent, were from the United States, Italy and Spain. PBMCs, B-cell-depleted T cells, or T cells were the source of the cDNA or gDNA that made up the material.

In the source study's methods: Amplified reference gene primers provided the basis for estimating nucleated cell counts. Measured with immunoSEQ multiplex PCR; TCRdb has only the in-frame clones, and not every one. Clonal size and the V and J genes are those of that table, whereas D and trimming came from the DNA. The sample consists of roughly 130,000 clones, roughly 83% of them appearing once. The sequenced sample consisted of peripheral blood. The clonotype comes from a woman older than 75 with acute or convalescent COVID-19.

The chain's CDR3 is CASSPQGARETQYF. For the CDR3, the DNA is TGTGCCAGCTCACCTCAGGGGGCTAGGGAGACCCAGTACTTC. The genes are TRBV18 and TRBJ2-5, with 8 bases lining up with TRBD1. This CDR3 is 14 amino acids long. V dropped 3 bases and J dropped 5; count of bases not matched to a gene: 5. Per germline, CDR1 KGHSH and CDR2 LQKENI.